A single count supports the clone carrying this T cell receptor beta chain. V lost 5 bases, J lost 5 bases, and 13 bases lay in between. The CDR3 runs 13 residues. Per the germline V gene, CDR1 is MDHEN and CDR2 is SYDVKM. This entry is derived from a study of cytomegalovirus exposure and HLA in healthy donors. 60 Vbeta and 13 Jbeta primers were used in PCR. TCRdb's copy holds only in-frame clones and misses some; the assay was immunoSEQ multiplex PCR. This table holds roughly 63,000 clones, approximately 71% found once. J is TRBJ2-7 and V is TRBV28; TRBD1 might be the D (5 bases). What was sequenced was PBMCs. The receptor comes from a man between 45 and 60 years old in good health and CMV-seropositive. As DNA, the CDR3 is TGTGCCAGCAGTCGACAGTTTTCCCACGAGCAGTACTTC. As protein: CASSRQFSHEQYF.